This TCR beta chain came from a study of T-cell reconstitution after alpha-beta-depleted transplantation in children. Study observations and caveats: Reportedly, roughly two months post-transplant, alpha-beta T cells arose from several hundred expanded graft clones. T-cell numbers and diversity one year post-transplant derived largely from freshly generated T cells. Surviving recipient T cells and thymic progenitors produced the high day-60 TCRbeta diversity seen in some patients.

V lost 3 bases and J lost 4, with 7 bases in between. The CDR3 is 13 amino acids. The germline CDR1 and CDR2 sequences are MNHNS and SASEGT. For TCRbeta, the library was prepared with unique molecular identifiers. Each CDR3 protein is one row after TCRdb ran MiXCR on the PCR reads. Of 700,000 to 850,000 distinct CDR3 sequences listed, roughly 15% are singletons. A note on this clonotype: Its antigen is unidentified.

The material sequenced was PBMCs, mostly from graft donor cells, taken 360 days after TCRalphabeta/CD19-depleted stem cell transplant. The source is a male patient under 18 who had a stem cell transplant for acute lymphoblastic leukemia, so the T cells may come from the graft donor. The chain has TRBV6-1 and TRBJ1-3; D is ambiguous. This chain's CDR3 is CASSDRRGNTIYF. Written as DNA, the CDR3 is TGTGCCAGCAGTGATAGAAGGGGAAACACCATATATTTT.